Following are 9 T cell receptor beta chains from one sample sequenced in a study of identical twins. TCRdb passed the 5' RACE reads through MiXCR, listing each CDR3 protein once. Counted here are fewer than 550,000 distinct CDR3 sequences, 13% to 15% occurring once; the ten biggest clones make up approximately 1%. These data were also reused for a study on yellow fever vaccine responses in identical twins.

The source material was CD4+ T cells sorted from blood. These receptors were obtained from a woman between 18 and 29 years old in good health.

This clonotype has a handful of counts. The CDR3 sequence: CAAAPPGYSNQPQHF. The CDR3 nucleotides read TGTGCCGCAGCCCCCCCTGGCTATAGCAATCAGCCCCAGCATTTT. The chain joins TRBV9 to TRBJ1-5; D remains ambiguous. The CDR3 is 15 amino acids. Deletions cut 10 bases from V and 0 bases from J, with 17 bases between. Germline CDR1 is SGDLS and CDR2 is YYNGEE. The entire variable domain, with the rest obtained from reference TRBV9 and TRBJ1-5, is as follows: DSGVTQTPKHLITATGQRVTLRCSPRSGDLSVYWYQQSLDQGLQFLIQYYNGEERAKGNILERFSAQQFPDLHSELNLSSLELGDSALYFCAAAPPGYSNQPQHFGDGTRLSIL.

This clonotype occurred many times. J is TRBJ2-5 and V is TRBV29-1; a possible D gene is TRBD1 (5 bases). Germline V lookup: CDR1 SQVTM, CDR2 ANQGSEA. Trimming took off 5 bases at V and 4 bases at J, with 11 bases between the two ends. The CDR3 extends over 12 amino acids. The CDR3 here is CSVLRGGETQYF. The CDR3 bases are TGCAGCGTTTTAAGGGGCGGAGAGACCCAGTACTTC.

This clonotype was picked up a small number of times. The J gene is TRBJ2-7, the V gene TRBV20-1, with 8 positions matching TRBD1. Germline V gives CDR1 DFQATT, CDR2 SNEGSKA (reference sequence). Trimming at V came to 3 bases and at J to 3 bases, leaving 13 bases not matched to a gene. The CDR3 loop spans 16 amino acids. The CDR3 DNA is TGCAGTGCTAGTGTCAGGGGGCGGGACAACTTCTACGAGCAGTACTTC. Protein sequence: CSASVRGRDNFYEQYF.

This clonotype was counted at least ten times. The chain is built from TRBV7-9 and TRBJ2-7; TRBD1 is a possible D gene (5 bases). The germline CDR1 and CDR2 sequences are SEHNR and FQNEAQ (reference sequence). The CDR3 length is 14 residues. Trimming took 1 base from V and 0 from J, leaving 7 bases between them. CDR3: CASSLDRGSYEQYF. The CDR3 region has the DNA TGTGCCAGCAGCTTAGATAGGGGCTCCTACGAGCAGTACTTC. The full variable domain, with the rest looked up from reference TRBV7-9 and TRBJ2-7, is DTGVSQNPRHKITKRGQNVTFRCDPISEHNRLYWYRQTLGQGPEFLTYFQNEAQLEKSRLLSDRFSAERPKGSFSTLEIQRTEQGDSAMYLCASSLDRGSYEQYFGPGTRLTVT.

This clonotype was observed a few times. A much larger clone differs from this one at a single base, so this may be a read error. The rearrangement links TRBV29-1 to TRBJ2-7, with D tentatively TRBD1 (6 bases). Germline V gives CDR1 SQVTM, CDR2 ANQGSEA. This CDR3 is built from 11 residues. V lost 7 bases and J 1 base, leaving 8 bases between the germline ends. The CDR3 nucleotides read TGCAGCGCCGGGACATCCTACGAGCAGTACTTC. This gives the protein CSAGTSYEQYF.

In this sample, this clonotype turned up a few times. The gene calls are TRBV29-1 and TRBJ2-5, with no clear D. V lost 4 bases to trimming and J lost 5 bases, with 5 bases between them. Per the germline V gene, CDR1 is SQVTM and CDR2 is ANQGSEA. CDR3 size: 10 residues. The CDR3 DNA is TGCAGCGTTGGTACGGAGACCCAGTACTTC. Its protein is CSVGTETQYF.

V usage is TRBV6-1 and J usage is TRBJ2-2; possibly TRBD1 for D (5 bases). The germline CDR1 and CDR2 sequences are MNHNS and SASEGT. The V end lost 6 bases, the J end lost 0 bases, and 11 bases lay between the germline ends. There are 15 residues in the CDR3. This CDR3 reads CASSSPGSNTGELFF. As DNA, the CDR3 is TGTGCCAGCAGCTCTCCAGGGTCGAACACCGGGGAGCTGTTTTTT.

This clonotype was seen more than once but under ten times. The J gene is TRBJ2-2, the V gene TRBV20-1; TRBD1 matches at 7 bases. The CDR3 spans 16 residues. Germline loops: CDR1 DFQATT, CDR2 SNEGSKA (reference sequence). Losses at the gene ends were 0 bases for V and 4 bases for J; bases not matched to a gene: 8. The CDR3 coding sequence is TGCAGTGCTAGAGACGCTAGACAGGGCCCCACCGGGGAGCTGTTTTTT. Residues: CSARDARQGPTGELFF.

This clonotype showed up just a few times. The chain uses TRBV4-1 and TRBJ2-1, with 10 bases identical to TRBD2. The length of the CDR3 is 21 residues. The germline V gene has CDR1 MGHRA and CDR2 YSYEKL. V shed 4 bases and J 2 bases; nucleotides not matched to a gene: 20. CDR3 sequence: CASSPYDPGLANRITYNEQFF. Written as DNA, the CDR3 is TGCGCCAGCAGCCCCTATGATCCGGGACTAGCGAATCGAATTACCTACAATGAGCAGTTCTTC.